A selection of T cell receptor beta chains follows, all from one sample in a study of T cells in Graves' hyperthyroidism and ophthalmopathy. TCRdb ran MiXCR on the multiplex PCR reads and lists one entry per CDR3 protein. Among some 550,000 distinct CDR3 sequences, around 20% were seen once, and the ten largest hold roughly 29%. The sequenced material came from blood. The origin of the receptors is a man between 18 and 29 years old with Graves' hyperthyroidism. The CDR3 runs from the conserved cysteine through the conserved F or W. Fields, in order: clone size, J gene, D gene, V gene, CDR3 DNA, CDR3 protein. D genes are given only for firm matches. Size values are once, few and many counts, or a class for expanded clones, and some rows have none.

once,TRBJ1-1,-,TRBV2,TGTGCCAGCAAGCCCAGTACCGGGAACACTGAAGCTTTCTTT,CASKPSTGNTEAFF
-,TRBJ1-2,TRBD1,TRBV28,TGTGCCAGCAGCCGCTGGACAGGGCGGGATGGCTACACCTTC,CASSRWTGRDGYTF
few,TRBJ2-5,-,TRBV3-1,TGTGCCAGCAGCCAAGTGACCTTCCCTCAAGAGACCCAGTACTTC,CASSQVTFPQETQYF
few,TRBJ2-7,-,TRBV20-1,TGCAGTGCTAGAGTCCCCGGGGGCTACGAGCAGTACTTC,CSARVPGGYEQYF
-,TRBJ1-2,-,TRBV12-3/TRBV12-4,TGTGCCAGCAGTCTATTCGCCGGCCCACCGGGAGGCTACACCTTC,CASSLFAGPPGGYTF
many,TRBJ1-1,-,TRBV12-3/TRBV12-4,TGTGCCAGCAGTCCCCGAGGGTTCGGCACTGAAGCTTTCTTT,CASSPRGFGTEAFF
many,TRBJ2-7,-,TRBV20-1,TGCAGTGCTAGATCAGCGGAGGCCTACGAGCAGTACTTC,CSARSAEAYEQYF
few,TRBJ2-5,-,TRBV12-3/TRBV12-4,TGTGCCAGCAGTTCTACAGGGTTTGAGACCCAGTACTTC,CASSSTGFETQYF
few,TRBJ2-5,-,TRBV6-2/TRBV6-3,TGTGCCAGCAGTTACTCTGGACACCGAGGGCGAGAGACCCAGTACTTC,CASSYSGHRGRETQYF
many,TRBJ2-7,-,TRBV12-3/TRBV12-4,TGTGCCAGCAGGGCGACCTCCTACGAGCAGTACTTC,CASRATSYEQYF
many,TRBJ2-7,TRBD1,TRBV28,TGTGCCAGCTCGGACAGGGAACTCTCCTACGAGCAGTACTTC,CASSDRELSYEQYF
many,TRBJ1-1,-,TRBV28,TGTGCCAGCAGACAACCAGGGTTTGGAGAGGCTTTCTTT,CASRQPGFGEAFF
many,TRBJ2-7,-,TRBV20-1,TGCAGTGCTAGAGGAAACACCTCCTACGAGCAGTACTTC,CSARGNTSYEQYF
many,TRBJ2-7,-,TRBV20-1,TGCAGTGCCTATGGTGGAGGCGAGCAGTACTTC,CSAYGGGEQYF
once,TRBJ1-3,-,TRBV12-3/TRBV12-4,TGTGCCAGCAGTCCTCTTTTAAGGGGCTCTGGAAACACCATATATTTT,CASSPLLRGSGNTIYF
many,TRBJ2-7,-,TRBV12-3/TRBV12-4,TGTGCCAGCCTCAAAGGGAGCTCCTACGAGCAGTACTTC,CASLKGSSYEQYF
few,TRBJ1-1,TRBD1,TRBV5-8,TGTGCCAGCAGCTGGAGCAGGGGGGCTACTGAAGCTTTCTTT,CASSWSRGATEAFF
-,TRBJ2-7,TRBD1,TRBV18,TGTGCCAGCTCACAGGGACAGGACTACGAGCAGTACTTC,CASSQGQDYEQYF
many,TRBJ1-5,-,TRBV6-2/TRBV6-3,TGTGCCAGCAGAGAGCCAGGGGAGGCTGGGCAGCCCCAGCATTTT,CASREPGEAGQPQHF
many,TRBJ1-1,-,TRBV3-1,TGTGCCAGCAGCCAAGAAATGAGGGCTTTCTTT,CASSQEMRAFF
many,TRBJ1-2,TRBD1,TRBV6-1,TGTGCCAGCAGTGGACAGGGTTACCATTTTAACTATGGCTACACCTTC,CASSGQGYHFNYGYTF